This T cell receptor (beta chain) was profiled in a study of beta chain features in type 1 diabetes. Study-wide findings and caveats: Cells expressing TCR highly could be over-represented by cDNA sequencing.

This clone was counted only a few times. Antigen specificity is unknown. The CDR3 sequence is 16 residues long. Trimming removed 1 base from V and 4 bases from J, with 15 bases in between. Per germline, CDR1 SGHTA and CDR2 FQGNSA. The entirety of the isolated RNA underwent reverse transcription, so expressed TCRB transcripts were sequenced. Sequencing used immunoSEQ multiplex PCR; TCRdb keeps in-frame clones, though not all of them. The profile shows 860,000 or so clones, about a sixth of them singletons. The V call is TRBV7-2, the J call TRBJ2-3; perhaps TRBD2 as D (5 bases). The specimen was naive CD4+ T cells from blood. The receptor comes from a young woman in good health. CDR3 sequence: CASSLVAYGVPDTQYF. In DNA form, the CDR3 reads TGTGCCAGCAGCTTAGTGGCTTACGGGGTACCAGATACGCAGTATTTT.